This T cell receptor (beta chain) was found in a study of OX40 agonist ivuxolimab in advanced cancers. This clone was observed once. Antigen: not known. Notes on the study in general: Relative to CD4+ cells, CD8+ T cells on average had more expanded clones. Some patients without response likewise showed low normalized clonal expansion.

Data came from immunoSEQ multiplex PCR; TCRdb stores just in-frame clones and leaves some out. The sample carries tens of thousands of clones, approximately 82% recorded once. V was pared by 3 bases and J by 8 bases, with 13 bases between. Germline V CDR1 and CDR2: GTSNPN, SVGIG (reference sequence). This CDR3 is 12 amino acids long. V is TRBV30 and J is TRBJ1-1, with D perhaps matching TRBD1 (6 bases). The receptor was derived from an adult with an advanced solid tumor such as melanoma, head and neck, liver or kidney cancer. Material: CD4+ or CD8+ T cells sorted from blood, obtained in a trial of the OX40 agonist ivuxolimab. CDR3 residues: CAWRGAPGEAFF. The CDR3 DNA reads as TGTGCCTGGAGGGGGGCCCCTGGGGAAGCTTTCTTT. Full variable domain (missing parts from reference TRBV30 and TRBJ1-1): SQTIHQWPATLVQPVGSPLSLECTVEGTSNPNLYWYRQAAGRGLQLLFYSVGIGQISSEVPQNLSASRPQDRQFILSSKKLLLSDSGFYLCAWRGAPGEAFFGQGTRLTVV.